Shown below are 9 T cell receptor beta chains from a single sample sequenced in a study of spatial heterogeneity in lung cancer. TCRdb reprocessed the 5' RACE reads with MiXCR, giving one entry per CDR3 protein. The sample holds 9,500 to 15,000 distinct CDR3 sequences, 6.2% seen once. Time point in this sample: sample taken at primary tumor resection. Whole RNA from tumor, nontumor lung or frozen PBMC was sequenced unsorted. Specimen: normal lung tissue next to the tumor, collected at surgery. The source is a male donor with early-stage non-small cell lung cancer.

This clonotype was recorded at least ten times. Found in a library prepared for alpha chains, this beta chain is an off-target read, and its abundance has little meaning. This chain uses TRBV7-8 with TRBJ2-5; D is ambiguous. Trimming took 1 base from V and 5 from J, leaving 11 bases between them. This CDR3 is 14 amino acids long. Per the germline V gene, CDR1 is SGHVS and CDR2 is FQNEAQ. The chain's CDR3 is CASSLVGLQETQYF. The DNA for the CDR3 is TGTGCCAGCAGCTTAGTGGGGTTACAGGAGACCCAGTACTTC.

This clonotype was seen many times. This beta chain is an unintended read in a library built for alpha chains; its size means little. The genes are TRBV20-1 and TRBJ2-3, with 8 bases fitting TRBD2. The CDR3 runs 15 residues. Germline-derived CDR1 and CDR2 are DFQATT and SNEGSKA (reference sequence). J gave up 2 bases and V 6 bases, and 10 bases lay outside the gene matches. Here the CDR3 reads CSANPSGHPTDTQYF. The CDR3, as DNA: TGCAGTGCCAACCCTAGCGGGCACCCCACAGATACGCAGTATTTT.

Worth noting for this clonotype: With the library built for alpha chains, this beta chain is off target and its frequency is not meaningful. CDR3 DNA sequence: TGTGCCAGCAGCTTTCCCCGGGACAGCCAAGAGACCCAGTACTTC. As protein: CASSFPRDSQETQYF. The chain couples TRBV7-6 to TRBJ2-5, with 7 bases that match TRBD1. The length of the CDR3 is 15 residues. V lost 3 bases and J lost 1; bases outside the gene matches: 5. CDR1 SGHVS and CDR2 FNYEAQ come from the germline V gene.

This clonotype was counted at least ten times. This beta chain represents an off-target read in a library built for alpha chains; its size is of limited meaning. The rearrangement joins TRBV20-1 to TRBJ2-7; the D gene is possibly TRBD2 (5 bases). CDR1 is DFQATT, CDR2 SNEGSKA, per germline (reference sequence). The CDR3 loop spans 14 amino acids. The germline V and J ends were trimmed by 5 bases and 0 bases, with 14 bases remaining between them. CDR3 in amino acids: CSAGGFISSYEQYF. CDR3 coding DNA: TGCAGTGCTGGAGGATTTATCAGCTCCTACGAGCAGTACTTC.

This clonotype was counted ten times or more. This beta chain is an unintended read in a library built for alpha chains; its size means little. V gene TRBV6-5 combines with J gene TRBJ2-7; D is perhaps TRBD1 (5 bases). This CDR3 comprises 15 residues. Trimming pared 6 bases from V and 2 bases from J, leaving 17 bases between. Looked up from germline, CDR1 is MNHEY and CDR2 is SVGAGI. Here the CDR3 reads CASSDTLWGPYEQYF. In DNA form, the CDR3 reads TGTGCCAGCAGCGACACGCTGTGGGGCCCCTACGAGCAGTACTTC.

This clonotype was counted between two and nine times. A library prepared for alpha chains yielded this beta chain as an off-target read; its size is of little meaning. The chain employs TRBV7-6 and TRBJ2-3, with 7 nucleotides matching TRBD1. The CDR3 length is 15 residues. The germline V gene encodes CDR1 SGHVS and CDR2 FNYEAQ. V lost 5 bases to trimming and J lost 8 bases; unmatched junction nucleotides: 13. CDR3 sequence: CASSGRGQRQTTQYF. The CDR3, as DNA: TGTGCCAGCAGCGGCCGGGGACAGCGTCAAACTACGCAGTATTTT. The full variable domain, completed using reference TRBV7-6 and TRBJ2-3, is GAGVSQSPRYKVTKRGQDVALRCDPISGHVSLYWYRQALGQGPEFLTYFNYEAQQDKSGLPNDRFSAERPEGSISTLTIQRTEQRDSAMYRCASSGRGQRQTTQYFGPGTRLTVL.

A note on this clonotype: Since the library was made to target alpha chains, this beta chain is a stray read and its abundance is not meaningful. This rearrangement joins TRBV20-1 to TRBJ1-2; possible D gene TRBD1, 5 bases. CDR1 DFQATT and CDR2 SNEGSKA come from the germline V gene (reference sequence). There are 14 residues in the CDR3. The CDR3 region has the DNA TGCAGCGTGGGGCAGTGCGCCCTAGACTATGGCTACACCTTC. It is translated as CSVGQCALDYGYTF.

As regards this clonotype: A read error may be the cause here, since a much bigger clone is one base away. Because the library targeted alpha chains, this beta chain is an off-target read whose size means little. The chain has TRBV20-1 and TRBJ2-3; D possibly corresponds to TRBD2 (6 bases). The length of the CDR3 is 14 residues. The V and J ends lost 3 bases and 4 bases respectively, with 14 bases between them. CDR1 DFQATT and CDR2 SNEGSKA come from the germline V gene (reference sequence). The CDR3 coding sequence is TGCAGTGCTAGGTCCGACGGGAGTCCAGATACGCAGTATTTT. Translation: CSARSDGSPDTQYF.

There are many counts of this clonotype. This beta chain is an unintended read in a library built for alpha chains; its size means little. The genes are TRBV5-6 and TRBJ1-1, with D possibly TRBD1 on 6 matching bases. Germline loops: CDR1 SGHDT, CDR2 YYEEEE. The germline V and J ends were trimmed by 3 bases and 5 bases, with 14 bases remaining between them. The CDR3 totals 14 residues. CDR3 bases: TGTGCCAGCAGCTCCCTACAGAGGGGGACTGAAGCTTTCTTT. Protein sequence: CASSSLQRGTEAFF. Full variable domain (remainder filled in from reference TRBV5-6 and TRBJ1-1): DAGVTQSPTHLIKTRGQQVTLRCSPKSGHDTVSWYQQALGQGPQFIFQYYEEEERQRGNFPDRFSGHQFPNYSSELNVNALLLGDSALYLCASSSLQRGTEAFFGQGTRLTVV.